The subject of this entry is one T cell receptor (beta chain). What this receptor recognizes is not known. No quality values exist for individual bases; no much larger clone is one base distant. These data are taken from a study of control samples from healthy donors and cancer patients (dated by TCRdb to about 2020). Germline trimming: 5 bases from V, 2 bases from J; junction bases outside gene matches: 4. Measured from the cysteine to the phenylalanine, the CDR3 is 15 residues long. The CDR3 DNA has 45 bases and is translated from base 1. Sequences SNHLY (CDR1) and FYNNEI (CDR2) are obtained from the germline V gene. The library was built by means of the immunoSEQ multiplex PCR assay. The clones in this table, taken by TCRdb from immuneACCESS, are in-frame only. Not every clone is retained; where verified, under half of the shortfall comes from an unresolved V gene, and the cause of the rest is unknown. A total of about 160,000 clones appear in this sample, about 94% of them only once. Around 8% of the sample is in the top ten clones.

Here the chain combines TRBV2 and TRBJ1-5, and 9 bases in between align with TRBD1. The sequencing input was blood. The origin of this receptor is a woman aged 40 to 55 in good health. CDR3 loop: CASSQDRGGNQPQHF. The DNA sequence is as follows: TGTGCCAGCAGTCAGGACAGGGGAGGCAATCAGCCCCAGCATTTT.